The 32 T cell receptor beta chains listed next were all sequenced from one sample in a study of T-cell reconstitution after alpha-beta-depleted transplantation in children. The TCRbeta library was prepared with unique molecular identifiers. TCRdb reanalysed the PCR reads using MiXCR and keeps one entry per CDR3 protein. The sample yields 750,000 to 950,000 distinct CDR3 sequences, about 15% seen once. Specimen: PBMCs, mostly from graft donor cells, collected 360 days after TCRalphabeta/CD19-depleted stem cell transplant. These receptors were taken from a male patient aged 10 to 17 who had a stem cell transplant for acute lymphoblastic leukemia, so the T cells may come from the graft donor.

This clonotype appeared a few times. This rearrangement joins TRBV6-5 to TRBJ2-5; a possible D gene is TRBD2 (6 bases). Germline V gives CDR1 MNHEY, CDR2 SVGAGI. V was cut by 2 bases and J by 5 bases, with 18 bases left in between. The CDR3 contains 16 residues. The CDR3 loop reads CASSYLNAGRGETQYF. The CDR3 nucleotides read TGTGCCAGCAGTTACCTCAACGCGGGGCGTGGGGAGACCCAGTACTTC.

This clonotype has only a few counts. The V gene is TRBV7-9, the J gene TRBJ1-2; a possible D gene is TRBD1 (5 bases). Trimming left V 4 bases short and J 8 bases short, with 17 bases between. This CDR3 has 14 residues. CDR1 SEHNR and CDR2 FQNEAQ come from the germline V gene (reference sequence). The CDR3 coding sequence is TGTGCCAGCAGCTCGCCGAGGGGTAGCAAAGGCTACACCTTC. Protein sequence: CASSSPRGSKGYTF.

This clonotype was observed a handful of times. Here the CDR3 reads CASSLKGIRTDTQYF. CDR3 nucleotide sequence: TGTGCCAGCAGCTTAAAAGGGATCCGCACAGATACGCAGTATTTT. V gene TRBV7-3 combines with J gene TRBJ2-3; D uncertain. The CDR3 runs 15 residues. V gave up 1 base and J gave up 1 base, with 9 bases separating them. The V gene's germline CDR1 is SGHTA and CDR2 FQGTGA.

The sample holds a few counts of this clonotype. V usage is TRBV29-1 and J usage is TRBJ2-7; D possibly matches TRBD1 or TRBD2 (6 bases each). Germline CDR1 SQVTM, CDR2 ANQGSEA. V lost 5 bases and J lost 3, with 11 bases in between. The CDR3 totals 12 residues. CDR3 residues: CSVPGGGYEQYF. Here the CDR3 DNA reads TGCAGCGTTCCAGGAGGGGGCTACGAGCAGTACTTC.

V is TRBV20-1 and J is TRBJ2-7, with a possible D match to TRBD1 (5 bases). The CDR3 covers 16 residues. Trimming pared 1 base from V and 3 bases from J, leaving 19 bases between. In germline, CDR1 is DFQATT, CDR2 SNEGSKA (reference sequence). The chain's CDR3 is CSARGRVTETFYEQYF. CDR3 sequence (DNA): TGCAGTGCTAGAGGTCGCGTGACAGAAACGTTCTACGAGCAGTACTTC.

The chain combines TRBV5-1 with TRBJ2-2; perhaps D is TRBD1 or TRBD2 (5 bases each). This CDR3 has 16 residues. The germline V and J ends were trimmed by 4 bases and 6 bases, with 19 bases remaining between them. CDR1 and CDR2 (germline): SGHRS, YFSETQ. The CDR3 DNA is TGCGCCAGCAGCACGGTGCGGCAGGGACCCTCCGGGGAGCTGTTTTTT. This codes for CASSTVRQGPSGELFF.

There are a few counts of this clonotype. The CDR3 reads CASSLVAGVHTYNEQFF. DNA for the CDR3: TGTGCCAGCAGCTTAGTTGCGGGAGTACATACCTACAATGAGCAGTTCTTC. The chain recombines TRBV7-2 with TRBJ2-1, with 7 bases that match TRBD2. The junction had 8 bases not matched to a gene; V was cut back by 1 base and J by 2 bases. CDR3 length: 17 amino acids. Looked up from germline, CDR1 is SGHTA and CDR2 is FQGNSA.

This clonotype was counted a few times. The gene calls are TRBV12-3 or TRBV12-4 and TRBJ2-7, with D unclear. The V gene lost 6 bases and the J gene lost 7 bases, with 22 bases spanning the gap. The CDR3 is made up of 15 amino acids. In nucleotides, the CDR3 is TGTGCCAGCAGACCCAGCTTCGGGCCCTTGGGGGAGCAGTACTTC. Translation: CASRPSFGPLGEQYF.

This chain joins TRBV11-1 and TRBJ2-1; 9 bases line up with TRBD2. Trimming took 5 bases from V and 0 from J; bases not matched to a gene: 8. Germline V lookup: CDR1 SGHAT, CDR2 FQDESV (reference sequence). The length of the CDR3 is 17 residues. The CDR3 loop reads CASSTPLAGVSYNEQFF. CDR3 nucleotide sequence: TGTGCCAGCAGCACACCTTTAGCGGGAGTCTCCTACAATGAGCAGTTCTTC.

This clonotype has only a few counts. This sequence joins TRBV5-1 and TRBJ2-2; 9 nucleotides line up with TRBD1. The CDR3 extends over 17 amino acids. V trimming: 4 bases; J trimming: 4 bases; junction bases outside the gene matches: 11. Per the germline V gene, CDR1 is SGHRS and CDR2 is YFSETQ. CDR3 protein: CASSTSGQGFGTGELFF. Written as DNA, the CDR3 is TGCGCCAGCAGCACCTCAGGACAGGGGTTCGGCACCGGGGAGCTGTTTTTT.

This clonotype was seen only a few times. V and J are TRBV25-1 and TRBJ2-1, with 14 bases matching TRBD2. Germline CDR1 is MGHDK and CDR2 is SYGVNS. This CDR3 has 14 residues. J gave up 8 bases and V 8 bases, and 5 bases lay outside the gene matches. The CDR3 DNA reads as TGTGCCAGCTCGACTAGCGGGAGGGGGGATGAGCAGTTCTTC. Translated, it gives CASSTSGRGDEQFF.

The chain carries TRBV20-1 and TRBJ2-3; 9 positions agree with TRBD1. CDR3 length: 15 amino acids. The V segment lost 4 bases and the J segment 2 bases; nucleotides outside the gene matches: 7. Germline V gives CDR1 DFQATT, CDR2 SNEGSKA (reference sequence). CDR3 in amino acids: CSAKKGQGDTDTQYF. The DNA of the CDR3 is TGCAGTGCTAAGAAGGGACAGGGCGACACAGATACGCAGTATTTT.

The rearrangement uses TRBV5-5 and TRBJ2-5; tentative D call: TRBD2 (6 bases). Germline V gene sequence: CDR1 SGHKS, CDR2 YYEKEE (reference sequence). CDR3 length equals 15 residues. The V gene lost 0 bases and the J gene lost 5 bases, with 14 bases spanning the gap. The CDR3 nucleotides read TGTGCCAGCAGCTTGGGGTTTGGAGGGTGGGAGACCCAGTACTTC. It yields the protein CASSLGFGGWETQYF.

This clonotype was detected only a few times. This rearrangement joins TRBV10-3 to TRBJ1-2; possible D gene TRBD1, 6 bases. Trimming stripped 6 bases from V and 3 bases from J, with 11 bases between. Germline V gives CDR1 ENHRY, CDR2 SYGVKD. This CDR3 comprises 13 residues. CDR3 coding DNA: TGTGCCATCAGCGCAGGGGCTTACTATGGCTACACCTTC. As protein: CAISAGAYYGYTF.

This clonotype has ten or more counts. CDR3 sequence reads: CASWSGAGNEQFF. DNA of the CDR3: TGTGCCAGCTGGTCGGGAGCGGGAAATGAGCAGTTCTTC. The chain uses TRBV2 and TRBJ2-1, with 7 bases that match TRBD2. This CDR3 is 13 amino acids long. Germline V lookup: CDR1 SNHLY, CDR2 FYNNEI. The V gene end was trimmed by 8 bases and the J gene end by 7 bases; junction bases not matched to a gene: 8.

This clonotype showed up just a few times. V is TRBV5-1 and J is TRBJ2-2; no clear D gene. V was cut by 7 bases and J by 3 bases, with 10 bases left in between. CDR3 length: 13 amino acids. Germline V lookup: CDR1 SGHRS, CDR2 YFSETQ. CDR3 coding DNA: TGCGCCAGCCTCCAAGGGTACACCGGGGAGCTGTTTTTT. Protein: CASLQGYTGELFF. Variable domain in full (rest from reference TRBV5-1 and TRBJ2-2): KAGVTQTPRYLIKTRGQQVTLSCSPISGHRSVSWYQQTPGQGLQFLFEYFSETQRNKGNFPGRFSGRQFSNSRSEMNVSTLELGDSALYLCASLQGYTGELFFGEGSRLTVL.

In its sample, this clonotype was seen once. The gene calls are TRBV4-1 and TRBJ2-1; TRBD2 aligns across 9 bases. V shed 4 bases and J 7 bases; nucleotides not matched to a gene: 8. The CDR3 sequence is 15 residues long. CDR1 and CDR2 (germline): MGHRA, YSYEKL. The CDR3 spells CASSLGSGGRNEQFF. The CDR3 coding sequence is TGCGCCAGCAGCCTAGGGAGCGGGGGGAGGAATGAGCAGTTCTTC.

This clonotype has more than one count but fewer than ten. This chain joins TRBV7-2 and TRBJ2-7; D is uncertain. Trimming removed 3 bases at V and 5 bases at J, with 17 bases between. This CDR3 spans 15 amino acids. Germline assignment: CDR1 SGHTA and CDR2 FQGNSA. The CDR3 region has the DNA TGTGCCAGCAGCTTTTTTGCGCTAGTTTCCCACGAGCAGTACTTC. Translation: CASSFFALVSHEQYF.

This clonotype was recorded at least ten times. The chain links TRBV29-1 to TRBJ2-1; D unclear. The germline gives CDR1 SQVTM, CDR2 ANQGSEA. The CDR3 contains 13 residues. Trimming cost V 8 bases and J 0 bases, with 11 bases left between them. Here the CDR3 reads CSPGVGSYNEQFF. CDR3 coding DNA: TGCAGCCCTGGGGTCGGCTCCTACAATGAGCAGTTCTTC.

This clonotype has just a few counts. The DNA of the CDR3 is TGTGCCAGCAGTTTACTCGTTTACACTGGGTTGAGTGAGCAGTTCTTC. Protein product: CASSLLVYTGLSEQFF. V gene TRBV27 combines with J gene TRBJ2-1, with D unclear. This CDR3 spans 16 amino acids. Germline CDR1 is MNHEY and CDR2 is SMNVEV (reference sequence). V shed 2 bases and J shed 9 bases, with 20 bases lying between them.

This clonotype turned up a few times. The DNA for the CDR3 is TGTGCCAGCACCTTCGGACTAGCGGGAGCGGATACGCAGTATTTT. Translating gives CASTFGLAGADTQYF. The chain combines TRBV7-9 with TRBJ2-3, with TRBD2 identical over 13 bases. The CDR3 spans 15 residues. V dropped 7 bases and J dropped 6; count of bases not matched to a gene: 7. Germline values: CDR1 SEHNR, CDR2 FQNEAQ (reference sequence).

This clonotype was observed many times. The J gene is TRBJ2-7, the V gene TRBV29-1; no clear D. Trimming stripped 4 bases from V and 3 bases from J, with 13 bases between. The CDR3 loop spans 13 amino acids. Germline V gene sequence: CDR1 SQVTM, CDR2 ANQGSEA. The CDR3 sequence is CSVGVGGGYEQYF. Written as DNA, the CDR3 is TGCAGCGTTGGGGTGGGCGGCGGCTACGAGCAGTACTTC.

The chain carries TRBV7-9 and TRBJ2-3; D not resolved. Between the trimmed V and J ends, which lost 3 bases and 0 bases, there was a span of 10 bases. Germline V gene sequence: CDR1 SEHNR, CDR2 FQNEAQ (reference sequence). CDR3 length: 15 residues. The CDR3 bases are TGTGCCAGCAGCTTCAGGCAGACTAGCACAGATACGCAGTATTTT. This encodes CASSFRQTSTDTQYF.

V is TRBV6-1 and J is TRBJ2-7, with TRBD2 identical over 7 bases. After removal of 1 base from V and 2 bases from J, the junction contained 5 bases not matched to a gene. The CDR3 is 15 amino acids. Germline CDR1 MNHNS, CDR2 SASEGT. Here the CDR3 reads CASSEGSGVTYEQYF. The DNA of the CDR3 is TGTGCCAGCAGTGAAGGCAGCGGGGTTACCTACGAGCAGTACTTC.

This clonotype was seen a handful of times. The chain joins TRBV5-1 to TRBJ2-7, with 7 bases identical to TRBD2. In germline, CDR1 is SGHRS, CDR2 YFSETQ. The CDR3 has 14 residues. Trimming at V came to 4 bases and at J to 5 bases, leaving 9 bases not matched to a gene. CDR3 in DNA: TGCGCCAGCAGCGCCCGGGACTATATCAACGAGCAGTACTTC. Translating gives CASSARDYINEQYF.

This clonotype has ten or more counts. V is TRBV5-4 and J is TRBJ2-5, with D perhaps matching TRBD2 (5 bases). V was pared by 2 bases and J by 2 bases, with 13 bases between. The CDR3 runs to 15 residues. Germline V gene lookup returns CDR1 SGHNT and CDR2 YYREEE (reference sequence). CDR3 sequence (DNA): TGTGCCAGCAGCTTTCTTCTCGAGGGTCAAGAGACCCAGTACTTC. Encoded protein: CASSFLLEGQETQYF. Together with reference TRBV5-4 and TRBJ2-5, the CDR3 gives the full variable domain: ETGVTQSPTHLIKTRGQQVTLRCSSQSGHNTVSWYQQALGQGPQFIFQYYREEENGRGNFPPRFSGLQFPNYSSELNVNALELDDSALYLCASSFLLEGQETQYFGPGTRLLVL.

The chain is built from TRBV7-6 and TRBJ1-6, with D unresolved. This CDR3 contains 14 residues. The germline V and J ends were trimmed by 1 base and 10 bases, with 11 bases remaining between them. Looked up from germline, CDR1 is SGHVS and CDR2 is FNYEAQ. The CDR3: CASSLETWGSPLHF. The DNA of the CDR3 is TGTGCCAGCAGCTTAGAAACTTGGGGATCACCCCTCCACTTT.

The chain is built from TRBV7-9 and TRBJ2-2; D is ambiguous. Trimming pared 5 bases from V and 4 bases from J, leaving 11 bases between. CDR1 and CDR2 (germline): SEHNR, FQNEAQ (reference sequence). The CDR3 spans 14 residues. CDR3 region: CASSPNWPTGELFF. In DNA, the CDR3 is TGTGCCAGCAGCCCAAATTGGCCCACCGGGGAGCTGTTTTTT.

This clonotype was detected ten times or more. J is TRBJ1-1 and V is TRBV27; no clear D gene. Trimming stripped 2 bases from V and 1 base from J, with 11 bases between. The germline gives CDR1 MNHEY, CDR2 SMNVEV (reference sequence). The CDR3 covers 15 residues. CDR3 region: CASSLVRVRNTEAFF. The CDR3 coding sequence is TGTGCCAGCAGTTTAGTCCGTGTCCGGAACACTGAAGCTTTCTTT.

CDR3 region: CSASRGQGSNEQYF. CDR3 nucleotide sequence: TGCAGTGCTAGCCGGGGACAGGGGAGTAACGAGCAGTACTTC. This chain joins TRBV20-1 and TRBJ2-7; TRBD1 matches at 10 bases. V lost 3 bases, J lost 5 bases, and 7 bases stayed unmatched. CDR1 DFQATT and CDR2 SNEGSKA come from the germline V gene (reference sequence). There are 14 residues in the CDR3.

This clonotype was seen a handful of times. The rearrangement uses TRBV29-1 and TRBJ2-2; D is perhaps TRBD2 (7 bases). The V end was cut by 7 bases, the J end by 3 bases, with 15 bases between. This CDR3 region has 14 residues. The germline CDR1 and CDR2 sequences are SQVTM and ANQGSEA. In nucleotides, the CDR3 is TGCAGCGGCAATACAGGGAGGGACACCGGGGAGCTGTTTTTT. Translated: CSGNTGRDTGELFF.

This clonotype appeared a few times. This chain links TRBV7-9 with TRBJ2-3, with D possibly being TRBD1 (5 bases). This CDR3 region has 15 residues. The V end was cut by 5 bases, the J end by 3 bases, with 15 bases between. In germline, CDR1 is SEHNR, CDR2 FQNEAQ (reference sequence). CDR3 sequence: CASSNLAGPTDTQYF. For the CDR3, the DNA is TGTGCCAGCAGCAATCTCGCAGGGCCGACAGATACGCAGTATTTT.